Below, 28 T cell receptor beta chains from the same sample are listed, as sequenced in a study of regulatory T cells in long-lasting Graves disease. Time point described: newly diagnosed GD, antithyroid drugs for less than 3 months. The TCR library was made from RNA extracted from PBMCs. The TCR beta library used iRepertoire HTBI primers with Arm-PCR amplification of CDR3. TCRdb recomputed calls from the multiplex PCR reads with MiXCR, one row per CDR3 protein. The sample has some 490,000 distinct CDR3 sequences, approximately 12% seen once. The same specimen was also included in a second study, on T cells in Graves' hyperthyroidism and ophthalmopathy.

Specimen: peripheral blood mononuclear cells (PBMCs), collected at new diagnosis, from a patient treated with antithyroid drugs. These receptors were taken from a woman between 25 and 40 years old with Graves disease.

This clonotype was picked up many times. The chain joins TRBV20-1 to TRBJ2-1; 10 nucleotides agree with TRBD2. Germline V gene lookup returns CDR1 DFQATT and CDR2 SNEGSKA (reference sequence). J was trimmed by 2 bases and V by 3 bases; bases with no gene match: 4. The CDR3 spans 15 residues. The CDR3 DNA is TGCAGTGCTAGGAAAACTAGCGGGACCTACAATGAGCAGTTCTTC. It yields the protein CSARKTSGTYNEQFF.

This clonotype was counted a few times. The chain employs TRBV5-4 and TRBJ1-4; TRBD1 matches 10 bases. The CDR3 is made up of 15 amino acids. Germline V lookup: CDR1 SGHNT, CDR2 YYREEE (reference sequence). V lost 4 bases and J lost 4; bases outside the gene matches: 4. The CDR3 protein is CASSKDRGDNEKLFF. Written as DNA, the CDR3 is TGTGCCAGCAGCAAGGACAGGGGGGATAATGAAAAACTGTTTTTT. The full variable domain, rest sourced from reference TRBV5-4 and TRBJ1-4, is ETGVTQSPTHLIKTRGQQVTLRCSSQSGHNTVSWYQQALGQGPQFIFQYYREEENGRGNFPPRFSGLQFPNYSSELNVNALELDDSALYLCASSKDRGDNEKLFFGSGTQLSVL.

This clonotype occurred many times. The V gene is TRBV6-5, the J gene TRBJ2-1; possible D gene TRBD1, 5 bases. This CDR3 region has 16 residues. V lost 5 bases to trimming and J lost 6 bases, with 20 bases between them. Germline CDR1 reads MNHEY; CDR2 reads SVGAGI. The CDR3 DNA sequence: TGTGCCAGCAGTGTACTCGGGCCCCCGACAGCCAATGAGCAGTTCTTC. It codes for CASSVLGPPTANEQFF.

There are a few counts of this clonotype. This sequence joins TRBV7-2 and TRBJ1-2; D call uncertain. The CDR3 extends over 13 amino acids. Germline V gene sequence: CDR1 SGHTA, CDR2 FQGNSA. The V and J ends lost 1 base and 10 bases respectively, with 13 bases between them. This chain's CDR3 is CASSLEGLSLYTF. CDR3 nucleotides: TGTGCCAGCAGCTTAGAAGGGCTAAGCCTCTACACCTTC.

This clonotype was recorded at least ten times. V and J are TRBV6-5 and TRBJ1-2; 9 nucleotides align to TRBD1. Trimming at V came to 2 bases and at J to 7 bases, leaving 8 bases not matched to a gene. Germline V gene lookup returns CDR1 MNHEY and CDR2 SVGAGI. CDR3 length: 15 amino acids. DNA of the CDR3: TGTGCCAGCAGTTACACAACAGGGGGCGCGTGTGGCTACACCTTC. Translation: CASSYTTGGACGYTF.

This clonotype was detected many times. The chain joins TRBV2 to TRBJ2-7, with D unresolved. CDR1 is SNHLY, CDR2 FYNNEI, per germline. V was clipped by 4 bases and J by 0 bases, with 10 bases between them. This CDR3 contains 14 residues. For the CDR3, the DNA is TGTGCCAGCAGTGGTGCAGCGAGCTCCTACGAGCAGTACTTC. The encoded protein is CASSGAASSYEQYF.

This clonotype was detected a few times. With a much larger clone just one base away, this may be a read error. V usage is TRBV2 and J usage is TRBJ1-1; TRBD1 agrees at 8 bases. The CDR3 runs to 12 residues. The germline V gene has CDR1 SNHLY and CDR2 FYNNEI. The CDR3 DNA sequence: TGTGCCAGCAAGGACAGGGACACTGAAGCTTCCTTT. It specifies CASKDRDTEASF.

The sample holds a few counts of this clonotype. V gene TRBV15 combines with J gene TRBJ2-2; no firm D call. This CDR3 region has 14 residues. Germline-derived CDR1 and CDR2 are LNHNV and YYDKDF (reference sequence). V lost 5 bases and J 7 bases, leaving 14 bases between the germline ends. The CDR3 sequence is CATSHLDSFGELFF. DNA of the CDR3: TGTGCCACCAGCCACTTGGATAGTTTCGGGGAGCTGTTTTTT. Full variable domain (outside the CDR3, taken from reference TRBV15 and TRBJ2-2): DAMVIQNPRYQVTQFGKPVTLSCSQTLNHNVMYWYQQKSSQAPKLLFHYYDKDFNNEADTPDNFQSRRPNTSFCFLDIRSPGLGDTAMYLCATSHLDSFGELFFGEGSRLTVL.

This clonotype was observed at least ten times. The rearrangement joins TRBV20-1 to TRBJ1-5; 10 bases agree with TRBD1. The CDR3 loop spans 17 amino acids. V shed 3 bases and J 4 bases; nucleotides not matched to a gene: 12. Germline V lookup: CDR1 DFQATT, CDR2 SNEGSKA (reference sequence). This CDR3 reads CSASRGDRGLENQPQHF. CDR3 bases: TGCAGTGCTAGTAGGGGGGACAGGGGTTTGGAAAATCAGCCCCAGCATTTT.

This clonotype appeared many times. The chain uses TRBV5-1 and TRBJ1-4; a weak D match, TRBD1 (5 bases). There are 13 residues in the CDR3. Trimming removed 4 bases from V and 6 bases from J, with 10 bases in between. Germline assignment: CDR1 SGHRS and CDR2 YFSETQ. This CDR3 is CASSTGMDEKLFF. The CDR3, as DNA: TGCGCCAGCAGCACAGGAATGGATGAAAAACTGTTTTTT.

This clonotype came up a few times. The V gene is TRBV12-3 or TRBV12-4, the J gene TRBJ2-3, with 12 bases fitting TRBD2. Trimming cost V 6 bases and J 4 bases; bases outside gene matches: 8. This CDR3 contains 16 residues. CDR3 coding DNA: TGTGCCAGCAGCAACCTAGCGGGAGGGCCATCAGATACGCAGTATTTT. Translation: CASSNLAGGPSDTQYF.

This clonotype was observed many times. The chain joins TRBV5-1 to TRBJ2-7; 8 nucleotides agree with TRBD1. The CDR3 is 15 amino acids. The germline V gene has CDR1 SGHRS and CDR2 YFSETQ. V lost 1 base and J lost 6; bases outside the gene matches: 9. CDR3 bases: TGCGCCAGCAGCTTGCTGTCGGACAGGGTCTCCGAGCAGTACTTC. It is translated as CASSLLSDRVSEQYF.

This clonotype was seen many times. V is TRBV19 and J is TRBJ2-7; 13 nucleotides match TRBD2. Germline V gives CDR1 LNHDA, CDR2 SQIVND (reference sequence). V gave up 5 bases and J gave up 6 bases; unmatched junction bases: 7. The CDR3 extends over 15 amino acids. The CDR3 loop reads CASSPWTSGSSEQYF. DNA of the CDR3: TGTGCCAGTAGTCCCTGGACTAGCGGGAGCAGCGAGCAGTACTTC.

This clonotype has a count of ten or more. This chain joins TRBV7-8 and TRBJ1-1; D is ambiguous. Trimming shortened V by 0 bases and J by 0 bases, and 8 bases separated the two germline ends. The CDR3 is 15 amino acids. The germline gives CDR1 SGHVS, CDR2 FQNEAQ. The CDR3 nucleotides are TGTGCCAGCAGCTTAGCCGCGACCATGAACACTGAAGCTTTCTTT. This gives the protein CASSLAATMNTEAFF. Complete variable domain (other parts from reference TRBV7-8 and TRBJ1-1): GAGVSQSPRYKVAKRGQDVALRCDPISGHVSLFWYQQALGQGPEFLTYFQNEAQLDKSGLPSDRFFAERPEGSVSTLKIQRTQQEDSAVYLCASSLAATMNTEAFFGQGTRLTVV.

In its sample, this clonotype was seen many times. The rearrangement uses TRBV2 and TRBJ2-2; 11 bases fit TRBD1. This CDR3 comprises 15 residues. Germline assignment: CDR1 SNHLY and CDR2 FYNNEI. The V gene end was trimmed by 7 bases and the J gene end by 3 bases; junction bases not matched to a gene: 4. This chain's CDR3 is CASNGQGADTGELFF. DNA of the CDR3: TGTGCCAGCAACGGACAGGGGGCCGACACCGGGGAGCTGTTTTTT.

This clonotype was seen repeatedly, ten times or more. The CDR3 here is CASSTYPGLAGSRPYEQYF. For the CDR3, the DNA is TGTGCCAGTAGCACCTACCCTGGGTTGGCAGGGAGCAGGCCCTACGAGCAGTACTTC. V is TRBV19 and J is TRBJ2-7; D is tentatively TRBD1 or TRBD2 (5 bases each). The CDR3 has 19 residues. V lost 6 bases and J lost 2, with 29 bases in between. Germline V gene lookup returns CDR1 LNHDA and CDR2 SQIVND (reference sequence).

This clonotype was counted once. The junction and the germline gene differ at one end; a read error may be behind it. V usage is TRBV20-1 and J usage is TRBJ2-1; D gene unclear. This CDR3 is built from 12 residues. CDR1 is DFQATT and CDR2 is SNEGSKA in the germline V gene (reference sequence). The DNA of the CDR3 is TGCAGTGCTAGTGATCCCCTCACTGAGCAGTCCTTC. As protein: CSASDPLTEQSF.

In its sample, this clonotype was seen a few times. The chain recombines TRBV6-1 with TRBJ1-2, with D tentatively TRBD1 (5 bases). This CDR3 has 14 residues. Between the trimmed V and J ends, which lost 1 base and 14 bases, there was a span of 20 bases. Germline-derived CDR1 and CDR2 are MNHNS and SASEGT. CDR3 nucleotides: TGTGCCAGCAGTGAAGGTTTGACAGTTTGCTTTAGTACCTTC. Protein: CASSEGLTVCFSTF.

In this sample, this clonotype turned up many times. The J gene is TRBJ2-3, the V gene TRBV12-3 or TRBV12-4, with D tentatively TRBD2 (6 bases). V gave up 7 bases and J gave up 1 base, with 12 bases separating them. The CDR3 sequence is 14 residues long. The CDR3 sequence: CASKAQRGTDTQYF. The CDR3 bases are TGTGCCAGCAAGGCCCAGCGGGGCACAGATACGCAGTATTTT.

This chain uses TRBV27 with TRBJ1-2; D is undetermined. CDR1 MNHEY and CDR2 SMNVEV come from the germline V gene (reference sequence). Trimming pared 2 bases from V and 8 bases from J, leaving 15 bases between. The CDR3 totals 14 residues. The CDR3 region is CASSLDSLGRGYTF. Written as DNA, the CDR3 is TGTGCCAGCAGTTTAGACTCACTGGGGAGAGGCTACACCTTC.

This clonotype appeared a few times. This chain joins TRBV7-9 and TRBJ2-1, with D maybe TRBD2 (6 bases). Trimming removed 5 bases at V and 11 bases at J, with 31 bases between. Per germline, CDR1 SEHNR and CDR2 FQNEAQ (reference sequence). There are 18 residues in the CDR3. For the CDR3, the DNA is TGTGCCAGCAGCGCCCCGGGACTGGCGGGACTCAACACCCCACAGCAGTTCTTC. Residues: CASSAPGLAGLNTPQQFF. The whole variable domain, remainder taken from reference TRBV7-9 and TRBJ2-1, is DTGVSQNPRHKITKRGQNVTFRCDPISEHNRLYWYRQTLGQGPEFLTYFQNEAQLEKSRLLSDRFSAERPKGSFSTLEIQRTEQGDSAMYLCASSAPGLAGLNTPQQFFGPGTRLTVL.

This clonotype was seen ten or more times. This chain's CDR3 is CASTSVIAGAYEQYF. In nucleotides, the CDR3 is TGTGCCAGCACCTCCGTTATAGCGGGCGCCTACGAGCAGTACTTC. J is TRBJ2-7 and V is TRBV6-1; 7 bases are a match to TRBD2. J gave up 2 bases and V 7 bases, and 11 bases lay outside the gene matches. Germline loops: CDR1 MNHNS, CDR2 SASEGT. The CDR3 loop spans 15 amino acids.

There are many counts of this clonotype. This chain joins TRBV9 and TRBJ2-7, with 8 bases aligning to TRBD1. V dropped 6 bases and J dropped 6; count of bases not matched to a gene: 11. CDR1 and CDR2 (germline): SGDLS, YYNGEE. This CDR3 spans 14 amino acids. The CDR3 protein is CASTRGTGPSEQYF. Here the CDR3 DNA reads TGTGCCAGCACCAGAGGGACAGGACCTTCCGAGCAGTACTTC.

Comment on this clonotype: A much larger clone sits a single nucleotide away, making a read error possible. DNA of the CDR3: TGTGCCAGCTCACCACACTGGCTAGCGGGACTGTACAATGAGCAGCTCTTC. As protein: CASSPHWLAGLYNEQLF. The chain combines TRBV18 with TRBJ2-1; 9 bases line up with TRBD2. CDR3 length equals 17 residues. Germline CDR1 KGHSH, CDR2 LQKENI.

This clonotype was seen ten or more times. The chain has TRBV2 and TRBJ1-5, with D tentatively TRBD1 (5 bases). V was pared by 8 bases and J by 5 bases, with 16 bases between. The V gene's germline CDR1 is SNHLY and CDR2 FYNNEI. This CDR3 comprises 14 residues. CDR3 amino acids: CASSGPGQDQPQHF. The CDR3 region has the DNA TGTGCCAGCTCAGGTCCAGGGCAGGATCAGCCCCAGCATTTT.

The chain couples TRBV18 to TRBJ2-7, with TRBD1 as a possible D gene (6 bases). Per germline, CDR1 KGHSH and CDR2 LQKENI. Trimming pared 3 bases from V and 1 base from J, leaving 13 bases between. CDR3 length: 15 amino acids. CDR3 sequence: CASSPGRGSSYEQYF. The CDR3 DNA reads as TGTGCCAGCTCACCGGGCAGGGGTAGTTCCTACGAGCAGTACTTC.

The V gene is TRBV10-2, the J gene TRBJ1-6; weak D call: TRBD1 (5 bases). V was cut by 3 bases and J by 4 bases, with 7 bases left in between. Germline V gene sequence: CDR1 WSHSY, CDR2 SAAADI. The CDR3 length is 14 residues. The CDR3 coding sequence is TGCGCCAGCAGTGAAAGACAGTATAATTCACCCCTCCACTTT. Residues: CASSERQYNSPLHF.

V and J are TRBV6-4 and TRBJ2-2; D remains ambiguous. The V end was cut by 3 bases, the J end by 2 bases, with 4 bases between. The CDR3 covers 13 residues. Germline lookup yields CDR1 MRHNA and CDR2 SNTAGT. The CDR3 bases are TGTGCCAGCAGTGAGGACAACACCGGGGAGCTGTTTTTT. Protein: CASSEDNTGELFF.